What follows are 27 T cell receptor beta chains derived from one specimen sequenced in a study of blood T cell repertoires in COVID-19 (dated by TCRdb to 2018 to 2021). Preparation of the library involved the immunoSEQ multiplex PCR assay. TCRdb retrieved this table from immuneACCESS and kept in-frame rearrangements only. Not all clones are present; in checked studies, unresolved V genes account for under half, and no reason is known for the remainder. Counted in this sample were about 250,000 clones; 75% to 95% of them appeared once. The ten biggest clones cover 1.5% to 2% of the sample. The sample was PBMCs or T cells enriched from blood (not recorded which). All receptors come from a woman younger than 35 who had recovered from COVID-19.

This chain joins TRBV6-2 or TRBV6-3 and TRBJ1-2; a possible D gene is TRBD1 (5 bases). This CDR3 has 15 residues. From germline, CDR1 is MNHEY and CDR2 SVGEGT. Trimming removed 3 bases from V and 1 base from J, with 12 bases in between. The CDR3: CASSYATGVNYGYTF. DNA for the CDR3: TGTGCCAGCAGTTATGCTACAGGAGTTAACTATGGCTACACCTTC.

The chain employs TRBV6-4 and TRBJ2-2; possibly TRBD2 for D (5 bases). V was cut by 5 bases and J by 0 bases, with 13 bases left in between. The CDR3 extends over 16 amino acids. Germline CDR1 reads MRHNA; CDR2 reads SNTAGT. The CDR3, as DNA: TGTGCCAGCAGTAGCGGATCGGTCGCGAACACCGGGGAGCTGTTTTTT. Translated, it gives CASSSGSVANTGELFF.

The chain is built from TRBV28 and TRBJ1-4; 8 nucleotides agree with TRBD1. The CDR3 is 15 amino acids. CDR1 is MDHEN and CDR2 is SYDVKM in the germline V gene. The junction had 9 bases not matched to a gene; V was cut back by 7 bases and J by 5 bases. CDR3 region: CASTLSGTGNEKLFF. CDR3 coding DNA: TGTGCCAGCACCCTCTCGGGGACAGGAAATGAAAAACTGTTTTTT.

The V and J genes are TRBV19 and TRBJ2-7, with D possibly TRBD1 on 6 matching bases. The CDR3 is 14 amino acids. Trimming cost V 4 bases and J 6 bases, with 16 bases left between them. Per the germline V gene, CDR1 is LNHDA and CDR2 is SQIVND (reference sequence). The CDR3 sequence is CASSTNRVSGEQYF. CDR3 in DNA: TGTGCCAGTAGTACCAACAGGGTGTCGGGCGAGCAGTACTTC.

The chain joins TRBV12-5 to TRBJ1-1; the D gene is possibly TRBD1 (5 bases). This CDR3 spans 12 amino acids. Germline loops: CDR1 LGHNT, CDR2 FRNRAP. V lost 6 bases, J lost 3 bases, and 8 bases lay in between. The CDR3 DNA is TGTGCTAGTGGCTGGGGGGACACTGAAGCTTTCTTT. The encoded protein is CASGWGDTEAFF. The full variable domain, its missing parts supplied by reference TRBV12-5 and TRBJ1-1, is DARVTQTPRHKVTEMGQEVTMRCQPILGHNTVFWYRQTMMQGLELLAYFRNRAPLDDSGMPKDRFSAEMPDATLATLKIQPSEPRDSAVYFCASGWGDTEAFFGQGTRLTVV.

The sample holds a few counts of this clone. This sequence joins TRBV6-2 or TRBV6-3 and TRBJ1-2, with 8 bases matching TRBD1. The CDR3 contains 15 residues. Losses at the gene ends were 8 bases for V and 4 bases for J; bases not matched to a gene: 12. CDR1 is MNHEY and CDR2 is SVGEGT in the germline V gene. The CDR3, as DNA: TGTGCCAGCGGCCACTCAGGGGGCGGCGGCTATGGCTACACCTTC. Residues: CASGHSGGGGYGYTF.

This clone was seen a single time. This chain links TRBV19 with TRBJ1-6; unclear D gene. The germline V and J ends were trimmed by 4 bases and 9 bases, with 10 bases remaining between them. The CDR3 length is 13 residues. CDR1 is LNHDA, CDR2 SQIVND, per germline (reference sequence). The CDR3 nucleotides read TGTGCCAGTAGTAGTACTGGCGGTTCACCCCTCCACTTT. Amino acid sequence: CASSSTGGSPLHF.

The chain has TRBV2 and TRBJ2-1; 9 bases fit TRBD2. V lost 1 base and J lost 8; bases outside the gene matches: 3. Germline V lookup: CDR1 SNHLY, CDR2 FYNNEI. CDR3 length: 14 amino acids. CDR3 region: CASSEVAGVDEQFF. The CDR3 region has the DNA TGTGCCAGCAGTGAAGTAGCGGGAGTTGATGAGCAGTTCTTC.

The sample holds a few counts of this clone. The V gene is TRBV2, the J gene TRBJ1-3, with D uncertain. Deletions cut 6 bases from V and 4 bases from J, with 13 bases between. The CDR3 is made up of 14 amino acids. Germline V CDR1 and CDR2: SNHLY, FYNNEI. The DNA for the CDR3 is TGTGCCAGCAGCGAGGGAATGGTGGGAAACACCATATATTTT. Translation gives CASSEGMVGNTIYF.

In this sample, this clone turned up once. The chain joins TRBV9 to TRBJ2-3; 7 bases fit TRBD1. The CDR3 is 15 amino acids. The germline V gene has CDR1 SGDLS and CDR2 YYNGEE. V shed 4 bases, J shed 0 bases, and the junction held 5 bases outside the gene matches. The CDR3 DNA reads TGTGCCAGCAGCTTCCGGGACAGTAGCACAGATACGCAGTATTTT. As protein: CASSFRDSSTDTQYF.

CDR3 residues: CASSSTGRTVSTDTQYF. In DNA, the CDR3 is TGCGCCAGCAGCTCGACCGGACGGACAGTTAGCACAGATACGCAGTATTTT. The V gene is TRBV4-1, the J gene TRBJ2-3, with D perhaps matching TRBD1 (6 bases). In germline, CDR1 is MGHRA, CDR2 YSYEKL. CDR3 length equals 17 residues. V shed 5 bases and J shed 0 bases, with 18 bases lying between them.

The CDR3 DNA reads TGTGCCAGCAGGGACAGAAGTAATATGAACACTGAAGCTTTCTTT. Protein sequence: CASRDRSNMNTEAFF. The chain couples TRBV3-1 (or the pseudogene TRBV3-2) to TRBJ1-1; a weak D match, TRBD1 (6 bases). The CDR3 runs 15 residues. CDR1 and CDR2 from the germline V gene are LGHDT and YNNKEL (reference sequence). Trimming shortened V by 6 bases and J by 0 bases, and 14 bases separated the two germline ends.

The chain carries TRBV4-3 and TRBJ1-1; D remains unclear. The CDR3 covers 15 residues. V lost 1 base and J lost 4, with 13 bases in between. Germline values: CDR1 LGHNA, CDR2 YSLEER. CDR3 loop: CASSQVGPRGTEAFF. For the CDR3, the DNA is TGCGCCAGCAGCCAAGTAGGCCCCCGGGGCACTGAAGCTTTCTTT.

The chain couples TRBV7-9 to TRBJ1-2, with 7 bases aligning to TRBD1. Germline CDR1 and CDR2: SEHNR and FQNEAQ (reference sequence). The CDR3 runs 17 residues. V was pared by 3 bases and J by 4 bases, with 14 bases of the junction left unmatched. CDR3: CASSFGGSGQTLYGYTF. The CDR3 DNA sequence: TGTGCCAGCAGCTTTGGAGGTTCGGGACAGACGCTCTATGGCTACACCTTC.

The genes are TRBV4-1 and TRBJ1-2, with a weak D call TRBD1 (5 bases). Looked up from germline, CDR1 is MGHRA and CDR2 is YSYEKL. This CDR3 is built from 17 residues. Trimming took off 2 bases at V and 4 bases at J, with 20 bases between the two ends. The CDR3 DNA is TGCGCCAGCAGCCAACTCCAAGGGGCCACAGGAACCTATGGCTACACCTTC. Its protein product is CASSQLQGATGTYGYTF.

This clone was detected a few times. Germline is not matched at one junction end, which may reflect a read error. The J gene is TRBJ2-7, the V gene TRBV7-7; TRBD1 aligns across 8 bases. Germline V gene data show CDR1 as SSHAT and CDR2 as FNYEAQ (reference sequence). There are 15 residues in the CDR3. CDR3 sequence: CASSPDRGDLYEQYF. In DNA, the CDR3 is TGTGCTAGCAGCCCAGACAGGGGAGATCTCTACGAGCAGTACTTC. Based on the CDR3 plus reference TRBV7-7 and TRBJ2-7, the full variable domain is GAGVSQSPRYKVTKRGQDVTLRCDPISSHATLYWYQQALGQGPEFLTYFNYEAQPDKSGLPSDRFSAERPEGSISTLTIQRTEQRDSAMYRCASSPDRGDLYEQYFGPGTRLTVT.

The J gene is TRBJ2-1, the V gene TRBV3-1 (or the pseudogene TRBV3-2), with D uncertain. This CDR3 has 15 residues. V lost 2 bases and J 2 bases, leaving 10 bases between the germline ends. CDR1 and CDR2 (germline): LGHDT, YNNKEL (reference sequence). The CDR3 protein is CASSQHAATYNEQFF. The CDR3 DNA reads TGTGCCAGCAGCCAACATGCGGCTACCTACAATGAGCAGTTCTTC.

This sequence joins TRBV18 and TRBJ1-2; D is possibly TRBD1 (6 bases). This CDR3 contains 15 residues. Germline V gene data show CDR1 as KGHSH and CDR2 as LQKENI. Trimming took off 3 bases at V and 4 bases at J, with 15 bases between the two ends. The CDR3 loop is CASSPTGLIGYGYTF. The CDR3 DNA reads TGTGCCAGCTCACCGACAGGCTTAATAGGCTATGGCTACACCTTC.

CDR3 bases: TGTGCCATCAGCTCACCGGGACAGGGGAGGACTGAAGCTTTCTTT. The encoded protein is CAISSPGQGRTEAFF. The chain has TRBV10-3 and TRBJ1-1; 10 bases line up with TRBD1. Germline CDR1 and CDR2: ENHRY and SYGVKD. J lost 5 bases, V lost 6 bases, and 9 bases had no gene match. The CDR3 has 15 residues.

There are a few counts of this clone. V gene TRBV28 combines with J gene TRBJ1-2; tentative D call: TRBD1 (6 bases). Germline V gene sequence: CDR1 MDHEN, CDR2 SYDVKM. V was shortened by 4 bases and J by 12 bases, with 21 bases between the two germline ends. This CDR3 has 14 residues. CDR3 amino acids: CASSSQPSTGNHTF. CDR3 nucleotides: TGTGCCAGCAGTTCTCAACCTTCAACAGGGAACCACACCTTC.

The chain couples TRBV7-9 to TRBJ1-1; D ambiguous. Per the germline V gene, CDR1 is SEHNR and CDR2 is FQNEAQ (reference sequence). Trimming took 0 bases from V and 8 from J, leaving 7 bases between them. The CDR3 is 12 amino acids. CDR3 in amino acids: CASSLAENEAFF. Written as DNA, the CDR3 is TGTGCCAGCAGCTTAGCGGAGAACGAAGCTTTCTTT.

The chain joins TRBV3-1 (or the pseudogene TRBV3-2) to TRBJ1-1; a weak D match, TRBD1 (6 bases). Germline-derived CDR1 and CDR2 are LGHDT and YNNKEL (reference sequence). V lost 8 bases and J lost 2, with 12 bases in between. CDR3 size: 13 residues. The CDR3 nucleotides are TGTGCCAGCCGGCAGGGGCCCAACACTGAAGCTTTCTTT. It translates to CASRQGPNTEAFF.

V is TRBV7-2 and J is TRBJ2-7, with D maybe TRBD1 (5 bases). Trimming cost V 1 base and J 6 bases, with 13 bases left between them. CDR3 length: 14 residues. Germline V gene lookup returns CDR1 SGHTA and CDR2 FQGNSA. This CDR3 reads CASSLGVQDIEQYF. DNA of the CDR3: TGTGCCAGCAGCTTAGGGGTACAGGACATCGAGCAGTACTTC. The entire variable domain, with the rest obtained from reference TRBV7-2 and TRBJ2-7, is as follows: GAGVSQSPSNKVTEKGKDVELRCDPISGHTALYWYRQSLGQGLEFLIYFQGNSAPDKSGLPSDRFSAERTGGSVSTLTIQRTQQEDSAVYLCASSLGVQDIEQYFGPGTRLTVT.

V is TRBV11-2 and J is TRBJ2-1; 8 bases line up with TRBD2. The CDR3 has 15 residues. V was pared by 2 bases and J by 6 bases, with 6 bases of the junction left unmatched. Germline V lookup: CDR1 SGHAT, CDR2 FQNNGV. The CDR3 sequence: CASSLTGGTINEQFF. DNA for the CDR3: TGTGCCAGCAGCTTAACGGGAGGGACCATCAATGAGCAGTTCTTC. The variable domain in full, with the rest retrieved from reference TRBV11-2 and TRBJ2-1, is EAGVAQSPRYKIIEKRQSVAFWCNPISGHATLYWYQQILGQGPKLLIQFQNNGVVDDSQLPKDRFSAERLKGVDSTLKIQPAKLEDSAVYLCASSLTGGTINEQFFGPGTRLTVL.

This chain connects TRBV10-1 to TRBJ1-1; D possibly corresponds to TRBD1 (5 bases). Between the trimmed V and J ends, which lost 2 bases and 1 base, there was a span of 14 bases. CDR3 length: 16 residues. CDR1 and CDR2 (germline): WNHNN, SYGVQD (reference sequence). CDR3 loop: CASSEKARVPNTEAFF. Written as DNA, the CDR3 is TGCGCCAGCAGTGAGAAGGCCAGGGTACCGAACACTGAAGCTTTCTTT.

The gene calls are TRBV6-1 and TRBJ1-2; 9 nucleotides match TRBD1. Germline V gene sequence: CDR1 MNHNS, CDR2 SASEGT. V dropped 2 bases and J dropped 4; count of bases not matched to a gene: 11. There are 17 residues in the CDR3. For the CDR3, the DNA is TGTGCCAGCAGTGAATACTACGGGACAGGGACCCTCTATGGCTACACCTTC. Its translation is CASSEYYGTGTLYGYTF.

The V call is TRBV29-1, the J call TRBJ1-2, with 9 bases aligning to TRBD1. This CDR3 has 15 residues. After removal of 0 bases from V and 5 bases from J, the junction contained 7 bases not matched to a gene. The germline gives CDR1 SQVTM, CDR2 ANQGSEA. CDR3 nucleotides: TGCAGCGTTGAAGATCCGACAGGGGGTTGGTATGGCTACACCTTC. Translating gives CSVEDPTGGWYGYTF.